A selection of T cell receptor beta chains follows, all from one sample in a study of response to subunit inactivated influenza vaccine. TCRdb reprocessed the RT-PCR reads with MiXCR, giving one entry per CDR3 protein. This sample carries fewer than 600,000 distinct CDR3 sequences, roughly 7.9% of them seen once, and the ten largest clones take under 15%. The specimen was PBMCs from blood, collected around 25 months after vaccination. Receptors were obtained from a man aged 50 to 69 who received an inactivated influenza vaccine. Each CDR3 is given with its conserved first and last residue. The D gene is left open where the match is weak. Rows may omit the clone size; those that give it use once, few, many or a size class.

V	D	J	size	CDR3	DNA
TRBV7-9	TRBD1	TRBJ1-2	few	CASRGKDRINYGYTF	TGTGCCAGCAGGGGGAAGGACAGGATTAACTATGGCTACACCTTC
TRBV29-1	.	TRBJ2-3	.	CSVGMTGQPQYF	TGCAGCGTTGGAATGACAGGTCAGCCCCAGTATTTT
TRBV12-3/TRBV12-4	.	TRBJ2-3	.	CASGGGGSTDTQYF	TGTGCCAGCGGGGGGGGCGGTAGCACAGATACGCAGTATTTT
TRBV20-1	TRBD2	TRBJ2-4	few	CSARTLAGKNIQYF	TGCAGTGCTAGAACTTTAGCGGGCAAAAACATTCAGTACTTC
TRBV5-6	TRBD2	TRBJ2-1	many	CASSSPGLADSYNEQFF	TGTGCCAGCAGCTCGCCGGGACTAGCGGACTCCTACAATGAGCAGTTCTTC
TRBV5-1	.	TRBJ2-1	.	CASSDRGRSYNEQFF	TGCGCCAGCAGTGATCGGGGAAGGTCCTACAATGAGCAGTTCTTC
TRBV6-5	TRBD1	TRBJ1-1	.	CASSSPGTGNAEAFF	TGTGCCAGCAGTTCTCCCGGGACAGGGAACGCTGAAGCTTTCTTT
TRBV20-1	.	TRBJ1-2	few	CSAGYGVYTF	TGCAGTGCCGGATATGGGGTTTACACCTTC
TRBV28	TRBD1	TRBJ1-1	.	CASSLHQGAGTEAFF	TGTGCCAGCAGTTTACACCAGGGGGCTGGCACTGAAGCTTTCTTT
TRBV3-1	TRBD2	TRBJ2-1	few	CASSKGSGHYEQFF	TGTGCCAGCAGCAAGGGTAGCGGGCACTATGAGCAGTTCTTC
TRBV10-3	.	TRBJ1-1	many	CAISDTVTEAFF	TGTGCCATCAGTGATACGGTCACTGAAGCTTTCTTT
TRBV12-3/TRBV12-4	.	TRBJ1-2	few	CASSFLEYGYTF	TGTGCCAGCAGTTTTTTGGAATACGGCTACACCTTC
TRBV7-2	.	TRBJ1-3	.	CASSSFIGNTIYF	TGTGCCAGCAGCTCTTTCATTGGAAACACCATATATTTT
TRBV15	.	TRBJ2-1	few	CATSRDGGPYDEQFF	TGTGCCACCAGCAGAGACGGCGGCCCTTACGATGAGCAGTTCTTC
TRBV9	.	TRBJ2-1	.	CASSPRGRGSYNEQFF	TGTGCCAGCAGCCCTCGGGGCCGAGGCTCCTACAATGAGCAGTTCTTC
TRBV7-9	.	TRBJ1-1	few	CASSPPQGKHTEAFF	TGTGCCAGCAGCCCCCCCCAAGGGAAGCACACTGAAGCTTTCTTT
TRBV14	.	TRBJ1-1	few	CASSGPTGWDTEAFF	TGTGCCAGCAGCGGGCCAACGGGTTGGGACACTGAAGCTTTCTTT
TRBV12-3/TRBV12-4	TRBD2	TRBJ2-1	few	CASSTSGGASWNEQFF	TGTGCCAGCAGTACTAGCGGGGGGGCCTCGTGGAATGAGCAGTTCTTC
TRBV3-1	TRBD1	TRBJ2-4	few	CASSETGVQNIQYF	TGTGCCAGCAGCGAGACAGGGGTCCAAAACATTCAGTACTTC
TRBV20-1	.	TRBJ2-3	.	CSAEYFSFSSALPGTQYF	TGCAGTGCTGAGTACTTTTCCTTTTCTAGCGCTCTACCCGGTACGCAGTATTTT
TRBV20-1	.	TRBJ1-5	.	CSARDNWGSNQPQHF	TGCAGTGCTAGAGATAATTGGGGTAGCAATCAGCCCCAGCATTTT
TRBV6-5	.	TRBJ2-3	many	CASSYSVDTDTQYF	TGTGCCAGCAGTTACTCGGTAGACACAGATACGCAGTATTTT
TRBV4-3	TRBD1	TRBJ2-7	.	CASSPGTGVSYEQYF	TGCGCCAGCAGCCCCGGGACAGGGGTTTCCTACGAGCAGTACTTC
TRBV6-2/TRBV6-3	.	TRBJ2-1	.	CASRRNRDHYNEQFF	TGTGCCAGCAGAAGGAACCGGGACCACTACAATGAGCAGTTCTTC
TRBV7-2	.	TRBJ2-5	.	CASSWTRTETQYF	TGTGCCAGCAGCTGGACACGGACGGAGACCCAGTACTTC
TRBV28	.	TRBJ1-1	few	CASKSPASGNTEAFF	TGTGCCAGCAAGAGTCCAGCCTCAGGGAACACTGAAGCTTTCTTT
TRBV18	.	TRBJ2-6	.	CASSTRVSGANVLTF	TGTGCCAGCTCAACCAGGGTATCTGGGGCCAACGTCCTGACTTTC
TRBV29-1	.	TRBJ2-5	many	CSVEPLGDQETQYF	TGCAGCGTTGAACCTTTGGGTGACCAAGAGACCCAGTACTTC
TRBV12-3/TRBV12-4	TRBD2	TRBJ2-3	.	CASSGTSQADTQYF	TGTGCCAGCAGCGGGACTAGTCAGGCAGATACGCAGTATTTT
TRBV2	.	TRBJ2-1	.	CASSEKRVSSYNEQFF	TGTGCCAGCAGTGAAAAGCGGGTATCCTCCTACAATGAGCAGTTCTTC
TRBV7-7	TRBD1	TRBJ1-4	few	CASSSGTGNEKLFF	TGTGCTAGCAGCTCCGGGACAGGGAATGAAAAACTGTTTTTT
TRBV18	.	TRBJ2-5	many	CASSHSQIRRYQETQYF	TGTGCCAGCTCACACAGTCAGATCAGGAGGTACCAAGAGACCCAGTACTTC
TRBV7-3	TRBD2	TRBJ2-1	.	CASSLTLQREIHNEQFF	TGTGCCAGCAGCTTAACATTGCAGCGGGAGATCCACAATGAGCAGTTCTTC
TRBV11-3	TRBD2	TRBJ2-7	.	CASSLDWASGSRYEQYF	TGTGCCAGCAGCTTAGATTGGGCTAGCGGGAGTAGGTACGAGCAGTACTTC
TRBV7-7	TRBD2	TRBJ2-5	.	CASSSSGGAAETQYF	TGTGCTAGCAGCTCTAGCGGGGGGGCAGCGGAGACCCAGTACTTC
TRBV12-3/TRBV12-4	.	TRBJ1-1	few	CASSLVSWTDSEAFF	TGTGCCAGCAGTTTGGTTTCCTGGACGGACTCTGAAGCTTTCTTT
TRBV20-1	TRBD2	TRBJ2-1	few	CSAKDFSGSSYNEQFF	TGCAGTGCCAAAGACTTCAGCGGGAGCTCCTACAATGAGCAGTTCTTC
TRBV20-1	TRBD2	TRBJ2-7	few	CSGRTSGYEQYF	TGCAGTGGGAGGACTAGCGGCTACGAGCAGTACTTC
TRBV20-1	TRBD2	TRBJ2-5	few	CSGGPGLAVETQYF	TGCAGTGGGGGACCGGGACTAGCGGTGGAGACCCAGTACTTC
TRBV7-9	TRBD2	TRBJ2-7	.	CASSPPLAGRLVYEQYF	TGTGCCAGCAGCCCCCCCCTAGCGGGGCGTTTAGTTTACGAGCAGTACTTC
TRBV7-9	TRBD1	TRBJ2-7	many	CASSRDRDHEQYF	TGTGCCAGCAGCCGAGACAGGGACCACGAGCAGTACTTC
TRBV6-5	.	TRBJ2-3	many	CASSYDPTDTQYF	TGTGCCAGCAGTTACGATCCCACAGATACGCAGTATTTT
TRBV3-1	.	TRBJ2-7	.	CASSPGGYPYF	TGTGCCAGCAGCCCAGGCGGCTACCCGTACTTC
TRBV12-3/TRBV12-4	.	TRBJ2-7	few	CASRQGHEQYF	TGTGCCAGCAGGCAGGGGCACGAGCAGTACTTC
TRBV4-3	.	TRBJ1-2	many	CASSPGGRGYTF	TGCGCCAGCAGCCCGGGTGGACGCGGCTACACCTTC
TRBV12-3/TRBV12-4	.	TRBJ1-1	many	CASSYGGENTEAFF	TGTGCCAGCAGTTATGGAGGAGAGAACACTGAAGCTTTCTTT
TRBV11-2	TRBD1	TRBJ1-4	many	CASSLEPGGGTKLFF	TGTGCCAGCAGCTTAGAACCAGGGGGCGGCACTAAACTGTTTTTT
TRBV7-9	.	TRBJ1-1	many	CASSFEWFAAFF	TGTGCCAGCAGCTTTGAGTGGTTCGCAGCTTTCTTT
TRBV11-2	.	TRBJ2-2	.	CASTLGSTGELFF	TGTGCCAGCACCCTTGGCTCCACCGGGGAGCTGTTTTTT
TRBV24-1	TRBD2	TRBJ2-3	many	CATSYGAGEVTDTQYF	TGTGCCACCAGTTACGGGGCGGGAGAGGTCACAGATACGCAGTATTTT
TRBV20-1	TRBD2	TRBJ2-7	.	CSARGPSGSYEQYF	TGCAGTGCTAGAGGTCCTAGCGGGAGCTACGAGCAGTACTTC
TRBV20-1	.	TRBJ1-2	once	CSARRGAGFGEDYGYTF	TGCAGTGCTAGAAGGGGAGCAGGGTTTGGAGAAGACTATGGCTACACCTTC
TRBV29-1	TRBD1	TRBJ1-3	many	CSAINRGRNTIYF	TGCAGCGCAATAAACAGGGGTCGAAACACCATATATTTT